This TCR beta chain was identified during a study of T cells after yellow fever vaccination. Study at large: In the case of low-cell-number fractions, SMART-Seq v4 Ultra Low Input was used for preparation.

Whole-study results and caveats: The study re-detected most primary-vaccination clones after the booster (approximately 96% CD4, approximately 88% CD8).

In regard to this clonotype: The antigen is not known.

TCRdb processed the 5' RACE reads anew with MiXCR; each CDR3 protein has one entry. The sample lists over 300,000 distinct CDR3 sequences, around 6.8% occurring once. Per the germline V gene, CDR1 is MGHRA and CDR2 is YSYEKL. Deletions cut 0 bases from V and 10 bases from J, with 7 bases between. CDR3 length equals 13 residues. The chain recombines TRBV4-1 with TRBJ1-6; no clear D. The source was PBMCs, collected about 41 days after the first yellow fever vaccination. The clonotype originates from a man aged 18 to 29 who received the YFV17D yellow fever vaccine. The CDR3 coding sequence is TGCGCCAGCAGCCAAGACCTCAGATCACCCCTCCACTTT. Amino acid sequence: CASSQDLRSPLHF.